The clone carrying this TCR beta chain was seen at least ten times. A library of TCRbeta sequences, prepared with unique molecular identifiers, was generated. MiXCR, run by TCRdb on the PCR reads, gives a single entry per CDR3 protein. There are more than 250,000 distinct CDR3 sequences in the sample; 9.9% occur only once, and 9.5% to 13% lies in the top ten. The data originate from a study of T-cell reconstitution after alpha-beta-depleted transplantation in children. Germline V gene data show CDR1 as SGHNT and CDR2 as YENEEA. V lost 1 base and J 3 bases, leaving 8 bases between the germline ends. This CDR3 has 14 residues.

The chain is built from TRBV11-3 and TRBJ2-3; tentative D call: TRBD2 (5 bases). The sequence was collected from a human donor who donated a stem cell graft to a child with SCID. The specimen was PBMCs from the stem cell graft donor, collected from the stem cell graft. Here the CDR3 reads CASSLGSGTDTQYF. CDR3 sequence (DNA): TGTGCCAGCAGCTTAGGGTCGGGGACAGATACGCAGTATTTT.